Shown below are 25 T cell receptor beta chains from a single sample sequenced in a study of blood T cell repertoires in COVID-19. Using immunoSEQ multiplex PCR, the repertoire was profiled, and TCRdb retains in-frame clones only, with some absent. Among 200,000 or so clones listed, approximately 92% were seen once. Sequencing input: PBMCs or T cells enriched from blood (not recorded which). These receptors were obtained from a woman aged 35 to 49 with acute COVID-19.

This chain uses TRBV5-6 with TRBJ2-7; the match to TRBD2 covers 7 bases. V shed 2 bases, J shed 2 bases, and the junction held 4 bases outside the gene matches. CDR1 SGHDT and CDR2 YYEEEE come from the germline V gene. There are 14 residues in the CDR3. The CDR3, as DNA: TGTGCCAGCAGCTTCCGACTAGCTCCCTACGAGCAGTACTTC. As protein: CASSFRLAPYEQYF.

CDR3 nucleotide sequence: TGTGCCAGCAGGAGTAGCGGGCCCTACCAAGAGACCCAGTACTTC. The encoded protein is CASRSSGPYQETQYF. The chain recombines TRBV6-5 with TRBJ2-5; 7 bases are shared with TRBD2. J gave up 0 bases and V 6 bases, and 7 bases lay outside the gene matches. The CDR3 is 15 amino acids. Per the germline V gene, CDR1 is MNHEY and CDR2 is SVGAGI.

In its sample, this clone was seen a few times. The chain employs TRBV11-2 and TRBJ2-2, with 9 positions matching TRBD2. Germline V gene sequence: CDR1 SGHAT, CDR2 FQNNGV. CDR3 length: 15 residues. The junction had 5 bases not matched to a gene; V was cut back by 3 bases and J by 6 bases. CDR3 in amino acids: CASSFAGGPPGELFF. The CDR3 nucleotides are TGTGCCAGCAGCTTTGCGGGAGGGCCGCCCGGGGAGCTGTTTTTT.

V and J are TRBV15 and TRBJ2-2; 13 bases match TRBD2. Trimming cost V 4 bases and J 0 bases; bases outside gene matches: 11. This CDR3 contains 20 residues. Germline lookup yields CDR1 LNHNV and CDR2 YYDKDF (reference sequence). In nucleotides, the CDR3 is TGTGCCACCAGCAAAACCCTCCCGGGACTAGCGGGATCGAACACCGGGGAGCTGTTTTTT. Translated: CATSKTLPGLAGSNTGELFF.

The chain combines TRBV7-9 with TRBJ2-5; 8 positions agree with TRBD2. Germline CDR1 SEHNR, CDR2 FQNEAQ (reference sequence). The junction had 8 bases not matched to a gene; V was cut back by 1 base and J by 13 bases. CDR3 length: 13 residues. The CDR3 DNA sequence: TGTGCCAGCAGCTTAGGATTCGGGACTAGTGTGTACTTC. Its translation is CASSLGFGTSVYF.

V is TRBV6-5 and J is TRBJ1-2, with D possibly being TRBD1 (5 bases). Trimming took off 5 bases at V and 0 bases at J, with 10 bases between the two ends. Germline V gene sequence: CDR1 MNHEY, CDR2 SVGAGI. CDR3 length: 14 residues. The CDR3 DNA reads TGTGCCAGCAGTCGCGAGACAGCTAACTATGGCTACACCTTC. It is translated as CASSRETANYGYTF.

The rearrangement links TRBV24-1 to TRBJ2-5; 9 positions match TRBD2. CDR3 length: 16 residues. CDR1 and CDR2 (germline): KGHDR, SFDVKD. V gave up 3 bases and J gave up 4 bases; unmatched junction bases: 8. The CDR3 nucleotides read TGTGCCACCAGTGATCAGGGGCGGGGGGGAAGAGAGACCCAGTACTTC. This codes for CATSDQGRGGRETQYF.

On this clone itself: The final CDR3 position lacks the conserved phenylalanine or tryptophan, pointing to a likely read error. No DNA is shown, since the ends of the CDR3 on it are uncertain; the CDR3 is the one TCRdb lists. The V gene is TRBV6-4, the J gene TRBJ1-1. Germline assignment: CDR1 MRHNA and CDR2 SNTAGT. The CDR3 is 11 amino acids long, termini counted. This chain's CDR3 is CASSDPMVGGI.

V is TRBV11-3 and J is TRBJ2-2; 7 nucleotides align to TRBD1. J lost 5 bases, V lost 3 bases, and 3 bases had no gene match. In germline, CDR1 is SGHNT, CDR2 YENEEA. CDR3 length: 14 amino acids. CDR3 nucleotides: TGTGCCAGCAGCTTTGACAGGGATACCGGGGAGCTGTTTTTT. Translating it yields CASSFDRDTGELFF. The entire variable domain, with the rest obtained from reference TRBV11-3 and TRBJ2-2, is as follows: EAGVVQSPRYKIIEKKQPVAFWCNPISGHNTLYWYLQNLGQGPELLIRYENEEAVDDSQLPKDRFSAERLKGVDSTLKIQPAELGDSAVYLCASSFDRDTGELFFGEGSRLTVL.

In regard to this clone: At one end the junction does not follow the germline gene, possibly because of a read error. This rearrangement joins TRBV3-1 (or the pseudogene TRBV3-2) to TRBJ1-6, with D unclear. The germline gives CDR1 LGHDT, CDR2 YNNKEL (reference sequence). The CDR3 totals 14 residues. CDR3 sequence reads: CASSQVTGGSPLHF. The CDR3 bases are TGTGCCAGCAGTCAAGTGACGGGAGGCTCACCCCTCCACTTT.

This clone was seen only a few times. The rearrangement joins TRBV18 to TRBJ2-1; D gene uncertain. The germline V gene has CDR1 KGHSH and CDR2 LQKENI. The germline V and J ends were trimmed by 1 base and 5 bases, with 12 bases remaining between them. The CDR3 totals 15 residues. The chain's CDR3 is CASSPRSDVNNEQFF. The CDR3 DNA is TGTGCCAGCTCACCACGAAGCGACGTCAACAATGAGCAGTTCTTC.

V and J are TRBV18 and TRBJ1-1, with 7 positions matching TRBD1. The J segment lost 3 bases and the V segment lost 6 bases, leaving 19 bases of the junction unmatched. Germline assignment: CDR1 KGHSH and CDR2 LQKENI. This CDR3 spans 18 amino acids. The CDR3 here is CASSHSDRVRYVDTEAFF. Written as DNA, the CDR3 is TGTGCCAGCTCTCACTCCGACAGGGTTAGGTATGTGGACACTGAAGCTTTCTTT. The variable domain in full, completed from reference TRBV18 and TRBJ1-1, reads NAGVMQNPRHLVRRRGQEARLRCSPMKGHSHVYWYRQLPEEGLKFMVYLQKENIIDESGMPKERFSAEFPKEGPSILRIQQVVRGDSAAYFCASSHSDRVRYVDTEAFFGQGTRLTVV.

The rearrangement uses TRBV5-1 and TRBJ2-7, with 9 bases fitting TRBD2. V shed 0 bases, J shed 5 bases, and the junction held 3 bases outside the gene matches. CDR3 length equals 14 residues. Germline V lookup: CDR1 SGHRS, CDR2 YFSETQ. CDR3: CASSLVAGDNEQYF. For the CDR3, the DNA is TGCGCCAGCAGCTTGGTAGCGGGAGACAACGAGCAGTACTTC.

The chain couples TRBV4-1 to TRBJ2-5, with TRBD2 matching over 7 bases. Germline CDR1 reads MGHRA; CDR2 reads YSYEKL. The CDR3 extends over 18 amino acids. V gave up 1 base and J gave up 3 bases; unmatched junction bases: 14. The CDR3 spells CASSQAVFSGTTKETQYF. The CDR3 region has the DNA TGCGCCAGCAGCCAAGCCGTCTTCTCCGGGACTACCAAAGAGACCCAGTACTTC.

The chain has TRBV9 and TRBJ1-4, with D tentatively TRBD1 (5 bases). The CDR3 extends over 15 amino acids. CDR1 is SGDLS and CDR2 is YYNGEE in the germline V gene. V lost 3 bases and J lost 2, with 11 bases in between. DNA of the CDR3: TGTGCCAGCAGCGCTTCAGGGTCTACTAATGAAAAACTGTTTTTT. Translation gives CASSASGSTNEKLFF.

This clone appeared once. The chain combines TRBV10-1 with TRBJ2-3; TRBD1 matches at 12 bases. V gave up 6 bases and J gave up 4 bases; unmatched junction bases: 20. This CDR3 has 20 residues. Germline V gives CDR1 WNHNN, CDR2 SYGVQD (reference sequence). CDR3 sequence (DNA): TGCGCCAGCAGCCCGAAACCCGGGACAGGGGGCGCCGGTGACGCAGATACGCAGTATTTT. Protein: CASSPKPGTGGAGDADTQYF.

The chain uses TRBV29-1 and TRBJ2-7; TRBD1 is a possible D gene (6 bases). Germline V lookup: CDR1 SQVTM, CDR2 ANQGSEA. The ends were cut back, 4 bases at V and 2 bases at J, with 15 bases in the middle. The CDR3 is 14 residues long. CDR3 sequence reads: CSVGTASTPYEQYF. CDR3 bases: TGCAGCGTTGGGACAGCGAGTACCCCCTACGAGCAGTACTTC.

This chain links TRBV27 with TRBJ2-7, with 9 nucleotides matching TRBD2. Germline loops: CDR1 MNHEY, CDR2 SMNVEV (reference sequence). The CDR3 is made up of 16 amino acids. The V and J ends lost 3 bases and 2 bases, in that order; junction bases with no gene match: 8. The CDR3 region is CASSLLAGSHPYEQYF. DNA of the CDR3: TGTGCCAGCAGTTTGCTAGCGGGATCTCACCCCTACGAGCAGTACTTC.

This clone was recorded once. V gene TRBV10-3 combines with J gene TRBJ2-7; TRBD1 agrees at 9 bases. With 5 bases clipped from V and 5 bases from J, the junction kept 10 bases outside the gene matches. The germline V gene has CDR1 ENHRY and CDR2 SYGVKD. This CDR3 is built from 15 residues. For the CDR3, the DNA is TGTGCCATCAGTAACCCGACAGGGGGAAGGAACGAGCAGTACTTC. This encodes CAISNPTGGRNEQYF.

The gene calls are TRBV19 and TRBJ1-4, with 8 positions matching TRBD1. Germline CDR1 is LNHDA and CDR2 is SQIVND (reference sequence). CDR3 length: 13 amino acids. The J segment lost 7 bases and the V segment lost 4 bases, leaving 2 bases of the junction unmatched. As DNA, the CDR3 is TGTGCCAGTAGTACGACAGGGGCTGAAAAACTGTTTTTT. It specifies CASSTTGAEKLFF.

CDR3 in DNA: TGTGCCAGCAGGGGACTAGCGGGGGAGCCCGTCACAGATACGCAGTATTTT. Its translation: CASRGLAGEPVTDTQYF. This chain links TRBV2 with TRBJ2-3, with 14 nucleotides matching TRBD2. There are 17 residues in the CDR3. CDR1 SNHLY and CDR2 FYNNEI come from the germline V gene. The V and J ends lost 6 bases and 2 bases, in that order; junction bases with no gene match: 7.

The genes are TRBV6-1 and TRBJ1-2, with TRBD1 identical over 8 bases. This CDR3 region has 13 residues. V shed 3 bases, J shed 8 bases, and the junction held 5 bases outside the gene matches. CDR1 is MNHNS and CDR2 is SASEGT in the germline V gene. DNA of the CDR3: TGTGCCAGCAGTGAGCCACAGGGGGAAGGCTACACCTTC. This sequence encodes CASSEPQGEGYTF.

The chain uses TRBV3-1 (or the pseudogene TRBV3-2) and TRBJ2-2; 7 bases are shared with TRBD1. Trimming cost V 3 bases and J 8 bases; bases outside gene matches: 6. The CDR3 has 14 residues. Germline CDR1 LGHDT, CDR2 YNNKEL (reference sequence). CDR3 sequence reads: CASSQSRGLGELFF. CDR3 nucleotide sequence: TGTGCCAGCAGCCAGAGTAGGGGGCTTGGGGAGCTGTTTTTT.

CDR3 sequence: CASSLGTGIDPQHF. CDR3 nucleotide sequence: TGTGCCAGCAGCTTAGGGACGGGGATCGACCCCCAGCATTTT. V is TRBV13 and J is TRBJ1-5; D is uncertain. Trimming left V 0 bases short and J 10 bases short, with 13 bases between. Per germline, CDR1 PRHDT and CDR2 FYEKMQ (reference sequence). The CDR3 is 14 residues long.

J is TRBJ1-1 and V is TRBV6-5, with no clear D. The CDR3 spans 14 residues. Germline CDR1 reads MNHEY; CDR2 reads SVGAGI. The V gene lost 6 bases and the J gene lost 0 bases, with 11 bases spanning the gap. The DNA for the CDR3 is TGTGCCAGCAGCCTAAGTAGCATGAACACTGAAGCTTTCTTT. The encoded protein is CASSLSSMNTEAFF.